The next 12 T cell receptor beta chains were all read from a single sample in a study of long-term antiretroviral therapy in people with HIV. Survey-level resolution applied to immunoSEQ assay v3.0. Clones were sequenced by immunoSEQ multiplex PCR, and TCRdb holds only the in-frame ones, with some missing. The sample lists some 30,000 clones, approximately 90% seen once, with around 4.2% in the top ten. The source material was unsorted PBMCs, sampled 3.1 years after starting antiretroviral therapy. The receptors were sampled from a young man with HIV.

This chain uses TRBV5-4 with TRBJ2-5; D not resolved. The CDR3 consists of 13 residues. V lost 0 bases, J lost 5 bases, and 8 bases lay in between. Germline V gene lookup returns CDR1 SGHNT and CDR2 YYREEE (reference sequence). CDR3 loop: CASSLGAGETQYF. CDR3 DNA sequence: TGTGCCAGCAGCTTGGGTGCTGGTGAGACCCAGTACTTC.

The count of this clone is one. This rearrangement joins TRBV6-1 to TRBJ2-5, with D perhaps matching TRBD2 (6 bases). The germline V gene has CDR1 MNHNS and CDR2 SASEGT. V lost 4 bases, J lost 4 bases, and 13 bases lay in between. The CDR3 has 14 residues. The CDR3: CASSVLAGGETQYF. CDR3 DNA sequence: TGTGCCAGCAGTGTACTAGCCGGTGGAGAGACCCAGTACTTC.

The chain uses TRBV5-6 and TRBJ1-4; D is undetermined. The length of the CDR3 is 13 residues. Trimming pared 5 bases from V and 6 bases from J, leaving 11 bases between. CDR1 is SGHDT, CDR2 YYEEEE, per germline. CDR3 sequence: CASRYQGDEKLFF. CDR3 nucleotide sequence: TGTGCCAGCAGATATCAAGGCGATGAAAAACTGTTTTTT.

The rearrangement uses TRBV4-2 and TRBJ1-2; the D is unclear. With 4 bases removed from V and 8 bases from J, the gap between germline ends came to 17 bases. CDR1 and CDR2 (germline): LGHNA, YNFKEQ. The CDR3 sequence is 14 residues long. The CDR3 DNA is TGTGCCAGCAGCCCAACAGACACCGGTCGAGGCTACACCTTC. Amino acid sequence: CASSPTDTGRGYTF.

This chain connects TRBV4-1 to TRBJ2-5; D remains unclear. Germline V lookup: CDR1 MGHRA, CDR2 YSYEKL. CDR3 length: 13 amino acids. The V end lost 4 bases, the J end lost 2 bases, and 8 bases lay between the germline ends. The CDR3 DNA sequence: TGCGCCAGCAGCCCCCCAGGACAAGAGACCCAGTACTTC. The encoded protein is CASSPPGQETQYF.

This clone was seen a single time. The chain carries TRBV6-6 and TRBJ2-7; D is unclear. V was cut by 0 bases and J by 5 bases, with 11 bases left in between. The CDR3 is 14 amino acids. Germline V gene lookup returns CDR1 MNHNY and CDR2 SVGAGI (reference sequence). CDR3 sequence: CASSYSNAVNEQYF. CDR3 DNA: TGTGCCAGCAGTTACTCGAATGCGGTGAACGAGCAGTACTTC.

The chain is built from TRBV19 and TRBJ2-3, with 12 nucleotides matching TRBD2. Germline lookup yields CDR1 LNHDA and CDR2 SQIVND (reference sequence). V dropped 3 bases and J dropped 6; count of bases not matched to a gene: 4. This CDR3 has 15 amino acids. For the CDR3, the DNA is TGTGCCAGTAGTATCACTAGCGGGGGGATCGATACGCAGTATTTT. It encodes CASSITSGGIDTQYF.

CDR3 DNA sequence: TGTGCCATCAGTGACCCCCGGGACAGGAATGAAAAACTGTTTTTT. Its protein is CAISDPRDRNEKLFF. The rearrangement joins TRBV10-3 to TRBJ1-4; 8 nucleotides match TRBD1. Germline CDR1 is ENHRY and CDR2 is SYGVKD. The CDR3 consists of 15 residues. The V segment lost 3 bases and the J segment 5 bases; nucleotides outside the gene matches: 5.

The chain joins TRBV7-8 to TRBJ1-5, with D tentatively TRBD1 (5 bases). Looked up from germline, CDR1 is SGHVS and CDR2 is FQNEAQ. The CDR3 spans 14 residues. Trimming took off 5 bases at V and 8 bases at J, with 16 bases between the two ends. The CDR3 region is CASSPSRGWEPQHF. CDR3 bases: TGTGCCAGCAGCCCTTCCCGGGGGTGGGAGCCCCAGCATTTT.

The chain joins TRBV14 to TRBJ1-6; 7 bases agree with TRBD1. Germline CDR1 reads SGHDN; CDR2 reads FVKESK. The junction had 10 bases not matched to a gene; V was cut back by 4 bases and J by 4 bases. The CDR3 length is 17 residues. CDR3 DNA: TGTGCCAGCAGCCTCCCCCGGACAGGAAAATATAATTCACCCCTCCACTTT. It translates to CASSLPRTGKYNSPLHF.

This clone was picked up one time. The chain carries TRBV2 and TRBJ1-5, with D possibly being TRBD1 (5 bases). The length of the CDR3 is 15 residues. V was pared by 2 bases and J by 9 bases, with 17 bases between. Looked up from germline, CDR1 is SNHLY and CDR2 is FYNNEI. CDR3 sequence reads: CASSESATGDSPQHF. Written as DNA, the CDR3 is TGTGCCAGCAGTGAATCCGCCACCGGGGACTCGCCCCAGCATTTT.

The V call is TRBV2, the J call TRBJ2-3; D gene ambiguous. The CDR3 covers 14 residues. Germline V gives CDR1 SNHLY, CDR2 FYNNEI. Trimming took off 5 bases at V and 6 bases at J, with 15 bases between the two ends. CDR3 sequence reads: CASSRTHFADTQYF. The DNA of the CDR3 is TGTGCCAGCAGTCGGACCCATTTTGCCGATACGCAGTATTTT.